What follows are 16 T cell receptor beta chains derived from one specimen sequenced in a study of T cells in Graves' hyperthyroidism and ophthalmopathy. Amplified TCR beta CDR3 regions came from RNA transcripts. HTBI primers were used for first-round RT-PCR of the TCR CDR3. TCRdb ran MiXCR on the multiplex PCR reads and lists one entry per CDR3 protein. The data hold around 300,000 distinct CDR3 sequences, with 11% to 15% observed a single time. Material: blood. The receptors were sampled from a woman aged 30 to 39 with Graves' hyperthyroidism.

The chain recombines TRBV7-2 with TRBJ2-2, with a tentative D call TRBD2 (5 bases). The length of the CDR3 is 15 residues. V lost 5 bases, J lost 0 bases, and 10 bases lay in between. Germline V gene lookup returns CDR1 SGHTA and CDR2 FQGNSA. The CDR3 here is CASSTSYSNTGELFF. For the CDR3, the DNA is TGTGCCAGCAGCACTAGTTATTCGAACACCGGGGAGCTGTTTTTT.

This clonotype was recorded many times. The V call is TRBV2, the J call TRBJ2-7; D could derive from TRBD1 or TRBD2 (5 bases each). The germline gives CDR1 SNHLY, CDR2 FYNNEI. V lost 3 bases and J lost 3, with 21 bases in between. The CDR3 consists of 17 residues. Written as DNA, the CDR3 is TGTGCCAGCAGTGATATTCCCGATTATTGGGGGAGCTACGAGCAGTACTTC. It encodes CASSDIPDYWGSYEQYF.

In this sample, this clonotype turned up many times. The chain couples TRBV6-6 to TRBJ2-7; D is perhaps TRBD1 (6 bases). The CDR3 runs 16 residues. CDR1 is MNHNY and CDR2 is SVGAGI in the germline V gene (reference sequence). Trimming removed 0 bases from V and 3 bases from J, with 15 bases in between. The CDR3: CASSYSIPQGNYEQYF. CDR3 sequence (DNA): TGTGCCAGCAGTTACTCGATCCCTCAGGGGAACTACGAGCAGTACTTC.

This clonotype has at least ten counts. The chain is built from TRBV24-1 and TRBJ1-1; TRBD1 might be the D (5 bases). The CDR3 is made up of 13 amino acids. CDR1 KGHDR and CDR2 SFDVKD come from the germline V gene. The germline V and J ends were trimmed by 6 bases and 5 bases, with 12 bases remaining between them. The CDR3 loop is CATSPGIGTEAFF. DNA for the CDR3: TGTGCCACCAGTCCAGGGATTGGGACTGAAGCTTTCTTT.

This clonotype was observed many times. This chain uses TRBV27 with TRBJ2-2, with a tentative D call TRBD2 (6 bases). V lost 6 bases and J 7 bases, leaving 18 bases between the germline ends. Germline V lookup: CDR1 MNHEY, CDR2 SMNVEV (reference sequence). The CDR3 spans 15 residues. CDR3 DNA: TGTGCCAGCAGGCTCGGGGGTTGGTCCGGCGGGGAGCTGTTTTTT. Translating it yields CASRLGGWSGGELFF.

This chain connects TRBV4-1 to TRBJ1-2, with TRBD1 as a possible D gene (6 bases). The CDR3 totals 15 residues. Trimming took 2 bases from V and 7 from J, leaving 17 bases between them. Per germline, CDR1 MGHRA and CDR2 YSYEKL. The CDR3 bases are TGCGCCAGCAGCCAACCTACCCAGGGGAAGGGTGGCTACACCTTC. Translated, it gives CASSQPTQGKGGYTF.

This clonotype turned up a few times. The V and J genes are TRBV7-9 and TRBJ2-2, with no clear D. Trimming shortened V by 1 base and J by 4 bases, and 7 bases separated the two germline ends. The CDR3 runs to 14 residues. Looked up from germline, CDR1 is SEHNR and CDR2 is FQNEAQ (reference sequence). CDR3 coding DNA: TGTGCCAGCAGCTTAGTGGCAACCACCGGGGAGCTGTTTTTT. It yields the protein CASSLVATTGELFF. Full variable domain (outside the CDR3, taken from reference TRBV7-9 and TRBJ2-2): DTGVSQNPRHKITKRGQNVTFRCDPISEHNRLYWYRQTLGQGPEFLTYFQNEAQLEKSRLLSDRFSAERPKGSFSTLEIQRTEQGDSAMYLCASSLVATTGELFFGEGSRLTVL.

In its sample, this clonotype was seen a few times. The CDR3 loop reads CASSLSGEPYGYTF. In nucleotides, the CDR3 is TGCGCCAGCAGCTTGAGCGGGGAGCCCTATGGCTACACCTTC. This sequence joins TRBV5-1 and TRBJ1-2; D unclear. The V gene's germline CDR1 is SGHRS and CDR2 YFSETQ. The CDR3 covers 14 residues. V lost 1 base and J 4 bases, leaving 11 bases between the germline ends.

There are many counts of this clonotype. The chain couples TRBV12-3 or TRBV12-4 to TRBJ2-2; 9 nucleotides line up with TRBD2. V lost 8 bases to trimming and J lost 0 bases; unmatched junction nucleotides: 13. The CDR3 length is 18 residues. The CDR3 sequence: CASGPTSGLVTNTGELFF. The CDR3 nucleotides read TGTGCCAGCGGACCGACTAGCGGACTTGTCACGAACACCGGGGAGCTGTTTTTT.

In its sample, this clonotype was seen a few times. This sequence joins TRBV30 and TRBJ2-7; possible D gene TRBD1, 6 bases. There are 11 residues in the CDR3. Germline lookup yields CDR1 GTSNPN and CDR2 SVGIG (reference sequence). The V gene lost 5 bases and the J gene lost 1 base, with 6 bases spanning the gap. CDR3: CAWGQSYEQYF. DNA of the CDR3: TGTGCCTGGGGACAGTCCTACGAGCAGTACTTC. Full variable domain (missing parts from reference TRBV30 and TRBJ2-7): SQTIHQWPATLVQPVGSPLSLECTVEGTSNPNLYWYRQAAGRGLQLLFYSVGIGQISSEVPQNLSASRPQDRQFILSSKKLLLSDSGFYLCAWGQSYEQYFGPGTRLTVT.

This clonotype was picked up many times. The chain combines TRBV30 with TRBJ2-1; the match to TRBD2 covers 7 bases. There are 14 residues in the CDR3. V shed 2 bases and J 7 bases; nucleotides not matched to a gene: 8. Per germline, CDR1 GTSNPN and CDR2 SVGIG (reference sequence). The CDR3 reads CAWSLGEGLNEQFF. DNA of the CDR3: TGTGCCTGGAGTCTGGGGGAGGGCCTTAATGAGCAGTTCTTC.

The rearrangement joins TRBV2 to TRBJ1-5, with 7 bases lining up with TRBD1. J lost 6 bases, V lost 5 bases, and 10 bases had no gene match. Per germline, CDR1 SNHLY and CDR2 FYNNEI. This CDR3 is 15 amino acids long. The CDR3, as DNA: TGTGCCAGCAGTTTACGAATACAGGGGATTCAGCCCCAGCATTTT. It specifies CASSLRIQGIQPQHF.

Many counts were recorded for this clonotype. The J gene is TRBJ1-1, the V gene TRBV7-9; D perhaps matches TRBD1 (6 bases). The CDR3 has 14 residues. The germline CDR1 and CDR2 sequences are SEHNR and FQNEAQ (reference sequence). Trimming pared 4 bases from V and 7 bases from J, leaving 16 bases between. CDR3 bases: TGTGCCAGCAGCTCCCAAGGGGGAGGGATTGAAGCTTTCTTT. Translated: CASSSQGGGIEAFF. Drawing the rest from reference TRBV7-9 and TRBJ1-1, the complete variable domain is DTGVSQNPRHKITKRGQNVTFRCDPISEHNRLYWYRQTLGQGPEFLTYFQNEAQLEKSRLLSDRFSAERPKGSFSTLEIQRTEQGDSAMYLCASSSQGGGIEAFFGQGTRLTVV.

This clonotype has at least ten counts. The chain recombines TRBV4-1 with TRBJ2-2; TRBD1 agrees at 8 bases. Germline trimming cut 5 bases from V and 5 bases from J; bases unmatched to any gene: 7. The CDR3 is 15 residues long. Germline assignment: CDR1 MGHRA and CDR2 YSYEKL. CDR3 region: CASSLGQGETGELFF. CDR3 DNA: TGCGCCAGCAGCTTAGGACAGGGAGAAACCGGGGAGCTGTTTTTT.

There are a few counts of this clonotype. The CDR3 loop reads CASSYTRASDTQYF. In DNA form, the CDR3 reads TGTGCCAGCAGTTATACAAGGGCCTCAGATACGCAGTATTTT. This chain joins TRBV6-2 or TRBV6-3 and TRBJ2-3; unclear D gene. This CDR3 has 14 amino acids. V was cut by 3 bases and J by 4 bases, with 11 bases left in between. CDR1 MNHEY and CDR2 SVGEGT come from the germline V gene.

This chain connects TRBV20-1 to TRBJ2-7, with 9 bases lining up with TRBD2. The V gene's germline CDR1 is DFQATT and CDR2 SNEGSKA (reference sequence). The CDR3 has 14 residues. After removal of 3 bases from V and 7 bases from J, the junction contained 10 bases not matched to a gene. The CDR3, as DNA: TGCAGTGCTAGGATGGCGGGAGGGCCGGGGGAGCAGTACTTC. As protein: CSARMAGGPGEQYF.